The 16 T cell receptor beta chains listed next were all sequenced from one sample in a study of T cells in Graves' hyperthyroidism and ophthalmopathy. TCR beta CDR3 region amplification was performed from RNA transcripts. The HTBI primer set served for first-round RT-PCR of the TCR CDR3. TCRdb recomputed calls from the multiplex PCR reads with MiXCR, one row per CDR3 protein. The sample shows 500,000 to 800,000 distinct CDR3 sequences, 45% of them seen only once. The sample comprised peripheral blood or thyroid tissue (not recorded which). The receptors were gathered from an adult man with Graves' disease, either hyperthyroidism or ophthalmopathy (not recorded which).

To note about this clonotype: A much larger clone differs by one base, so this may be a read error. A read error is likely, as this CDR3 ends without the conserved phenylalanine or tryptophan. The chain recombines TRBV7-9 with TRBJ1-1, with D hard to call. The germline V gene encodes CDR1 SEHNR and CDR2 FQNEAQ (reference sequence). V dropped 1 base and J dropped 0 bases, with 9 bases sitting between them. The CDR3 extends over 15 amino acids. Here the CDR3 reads CASSLGEGMNTEAFS. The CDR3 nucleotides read TGTGCCAGCAGCTTAGGGGAGGGCATGAACACTGAAGCTTTCTCT.

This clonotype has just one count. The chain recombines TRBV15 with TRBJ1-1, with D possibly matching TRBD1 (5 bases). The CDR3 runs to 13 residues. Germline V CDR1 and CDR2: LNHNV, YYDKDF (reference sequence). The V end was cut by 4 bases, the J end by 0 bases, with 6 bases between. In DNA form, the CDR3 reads TGTGCCACCAGCAAGACAGTGAACACTGAAGCTTTCTTT. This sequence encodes CATSKTVNTEAFF. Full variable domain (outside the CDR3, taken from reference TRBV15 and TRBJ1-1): DAMVIQNPRYQVTQFGKPVTLSCSQTLNHNVMYWYQQKSSQAPKLLFHYYDKDFNNEADTPDNFQSRRPNTSFCFLDIRSPGLGDTAMYLCATSKTVNTEAFFGQGTRLTVV.

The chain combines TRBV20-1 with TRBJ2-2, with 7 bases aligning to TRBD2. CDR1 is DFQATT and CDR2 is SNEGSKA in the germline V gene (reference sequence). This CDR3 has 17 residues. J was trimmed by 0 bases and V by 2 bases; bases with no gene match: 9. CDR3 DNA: TGCAGTGCTAGATCGGCTAGCGGAGGCGCGAACACCGGGGAGCTGTTTTTT. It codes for CSARSASGGANTGELFF.

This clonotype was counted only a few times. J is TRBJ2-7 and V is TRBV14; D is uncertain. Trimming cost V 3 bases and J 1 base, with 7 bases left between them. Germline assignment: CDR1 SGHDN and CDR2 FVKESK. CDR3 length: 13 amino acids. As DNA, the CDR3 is TGTGCCAGCAGCCACCCCCTTTCCTACGAGCAGTACTTC. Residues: CASSHPLSYEQYF.

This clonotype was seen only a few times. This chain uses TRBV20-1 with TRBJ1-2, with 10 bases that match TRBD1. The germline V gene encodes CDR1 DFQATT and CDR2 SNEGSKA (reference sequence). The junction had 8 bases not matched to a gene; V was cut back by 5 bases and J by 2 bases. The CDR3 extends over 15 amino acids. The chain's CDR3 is CSAAPGQGVNYGYTF. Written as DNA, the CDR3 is TGCAGTGCTGCTCCCGGACAGGGGGTGAACTATGGCTACACCTTC.

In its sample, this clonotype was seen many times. CDR3 region: CASSGNRGLTEAFF. The CDR3 DNA reads as TGCGCCAGCAGTGGTAACAGGGGGCTAACTGAAGCTTTCTTT. This chain links TRBV10-2 with TRBJ1-1; 9 bases map to TRBD1. Germline CDR1 is WSHSY and CDR2 is SAAADI. The CDR3 sequence is 14 residues long. The V gene end was trimmed by 4 bases and the J gene end by 5 bases; junction bases not matched to a gene: 5.

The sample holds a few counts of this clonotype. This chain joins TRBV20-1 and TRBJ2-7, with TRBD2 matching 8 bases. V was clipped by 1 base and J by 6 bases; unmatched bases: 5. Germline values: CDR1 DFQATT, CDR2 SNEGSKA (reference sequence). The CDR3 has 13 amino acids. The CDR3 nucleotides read TGCAGTGCTAGAGCGGGAGGGCCTACCGAGCAGTACTTC. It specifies CSARAGGPTEQYF.

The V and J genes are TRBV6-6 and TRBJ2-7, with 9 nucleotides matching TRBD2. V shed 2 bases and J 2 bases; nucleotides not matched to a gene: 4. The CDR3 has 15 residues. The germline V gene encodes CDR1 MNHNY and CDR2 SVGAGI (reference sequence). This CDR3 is CASSYGAGGTYEQYF. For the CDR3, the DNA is TGTGCCAGCAGTTACGGAGCGGGGGGAACCTACGAGCAGTACTTC.

This CDR3 reads CSVEGQGSDGYTF. In nucleotides, the CDR3 is TGCAGCGTTGAAGGTCAGGGGTCCGATGGCTACACCTTC. The chain links TRBV29-1 to TRBJ1-2; possible D gene TRBD1, 6 bases. The CDR3 has 13 amino acids. In germline, CDR1 is SQVTM, CDR2 ANQGSEA. Deletions cut 1 base from V and 6 bases from J, with 12 bases between.

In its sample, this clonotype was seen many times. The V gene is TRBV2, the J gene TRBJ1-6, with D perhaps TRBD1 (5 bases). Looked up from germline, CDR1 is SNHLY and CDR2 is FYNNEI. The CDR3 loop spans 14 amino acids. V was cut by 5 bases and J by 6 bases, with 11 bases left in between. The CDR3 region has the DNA TGTGCCAGCAGTCGGGCAGGGAGTAATTCACCCCTCCACTTT. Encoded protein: CASSRAGSNSPLHF.

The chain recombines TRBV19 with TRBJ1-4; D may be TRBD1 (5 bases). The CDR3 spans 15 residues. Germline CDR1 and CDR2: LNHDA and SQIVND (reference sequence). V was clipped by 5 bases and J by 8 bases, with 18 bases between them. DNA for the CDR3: TGTGCCAGTAGTGCTCCAGGGTCTAGAGGAGAAAAACTGTTTTTT. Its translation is CASSAPGSRGEKLFF.

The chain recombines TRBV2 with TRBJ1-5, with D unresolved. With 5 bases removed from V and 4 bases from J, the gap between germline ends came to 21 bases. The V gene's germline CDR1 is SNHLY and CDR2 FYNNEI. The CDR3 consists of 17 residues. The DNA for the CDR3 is TGTGCCAGCAGTTTACCGCCTTTGGGCAGCAAAAATCAGCCCCAGCATTTT. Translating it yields CASSLPPLGSKNQPQHF.

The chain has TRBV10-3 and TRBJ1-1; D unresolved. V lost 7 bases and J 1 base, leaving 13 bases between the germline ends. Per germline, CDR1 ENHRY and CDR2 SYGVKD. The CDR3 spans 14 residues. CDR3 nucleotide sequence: TGTGCCATCAACCGAGCACGTACGAACACTGAAGCTTTCTTT. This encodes CAINRARTNTEAFF.

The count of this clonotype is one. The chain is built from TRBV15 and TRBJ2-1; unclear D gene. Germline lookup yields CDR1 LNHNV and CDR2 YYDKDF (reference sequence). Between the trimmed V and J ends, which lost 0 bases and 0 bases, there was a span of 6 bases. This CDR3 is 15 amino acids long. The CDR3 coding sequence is TGTGCCACCAGCAGAGATGTGAGCTCCTACAATGAGCAGTTCTTC. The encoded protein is CATSRDVSSYNEQFF. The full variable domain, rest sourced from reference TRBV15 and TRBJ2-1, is DAMVIQNPRYQVTQFGKPVTLSCSQTLNHNVMYWYQQKSSQAPKLLFHYYDKDFNNEADTPDNFQSRRPNTSFCFLDIRSPGLGDTAMYLCATSRDVSSYNEQFFGPGTRLTVL.

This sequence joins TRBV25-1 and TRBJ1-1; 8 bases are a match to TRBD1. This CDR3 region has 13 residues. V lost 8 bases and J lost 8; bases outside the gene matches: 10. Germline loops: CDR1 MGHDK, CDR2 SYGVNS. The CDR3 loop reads CASVNNGQGEAFF. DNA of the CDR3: TGTGCCAGCGTTAACAACGGACAGGGCGAAGCTTTCTTT.

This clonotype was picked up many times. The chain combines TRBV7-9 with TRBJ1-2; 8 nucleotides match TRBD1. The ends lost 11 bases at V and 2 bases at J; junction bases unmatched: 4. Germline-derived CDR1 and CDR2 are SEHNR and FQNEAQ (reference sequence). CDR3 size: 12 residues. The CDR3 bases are TGTGCCGGCCAGGGGGCGAACTATGGCTACACCTTC. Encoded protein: CAGQGANYGYTF.